The 20 T cell receptor beta chains below all came from one sample that was sequenced in a study of cytomegalovirus exposure and HLA in healthy donors. Vbeta (60) and Jbeta (13) primers were used in the PCR. Sequencing used immunoSEQ multiplex PCR; TCRdb keeps in-frame clones, though not all of them. The sample lists roughly 49,000 clones; around 80% were seen once. The sample taken for sequencing was PBMCs. The receptors here all came from a boy younger than 18 in good health and CMV-seropositive.

The rearrangement uses TRBV4-1 and TRBJ1-1; D gene unclear. Deletions cut 1 base from V and 4 bases from J, with 16 bases between. CDR1 and CDR2 (germline): MGHRA, YSYEKL. This CDR3 has 16 amino acids. The CDR3 sequence is CASSQGLREVGTEAFF. In DNA form, the CDR3 reads TGCGCCAGCAGCCAAGGGCTAAGGGAGGTCGGCACTGAAGCTTTCTTT.

This rearrangement joins TRBV6-1 to TRBJ1-1; TRBD1 might be the D (5 bases). Trimming took off 2 bases at V and 2 bases at J, with 15 bases between the two ends. The CDR3 is made up of 16 amino acids. CDR1 and CDR2 (germline): MNHNS, SASEGT. Here the CDR3 reads CASSELVGTLNTEAFF. The CDR3, as DNA: TGTGCCAGCAGTGAACTCGTCGGGACTTTAAACACTGAAGCTTTCTTT.

The rearrangement links TRBV18 to TRBJ2-5, with D possibly TRBD2 on 5 matching bases. From germline, CDR1 is KGHSH and CDR2 LQKENI. V shed 0 bases and J shed 0 bases, with 8 bases lying between them. The CDR3 is 15 residues long. Written as DNA, the CDR3 is TGTGCCAGCTCACCACCGACGGGGTACCAAGAGACCCAGTACTTC. Translated: CASSPPTGYQETQYF.

The rearrangement uses TRBV29-1 and TRBJ2-1, with 14 bases aligning to TRBD2. The V and J ends lost 7 bases and 3 bases, in that order; junction bases with no gene match: 14. Germline V gives CDR1 SQVTM, CDR2 ANQGSEA. This CDR3 spans 18 amino acids. The CDR3 DNA reads TGCAGCGCCGGCGGGGGACTAGCGGGGGAGATCCTCTACAATGAGCAGTTCTTC. Its protein product is CSAGGGLAGEILYNEQFF.

The V call is TRBV4-1, the J call TRBJ1-3; D might be TRBD1 (5 bases). The length of the CDR3 is 17 residues. V lost 2 bases and J lost 2, with 16 bases in between. CDR1 MGHRA and CDR2 YSYEKL come from the germline V gene. The CDR3 protein is CASSQMWEGPPGNTIYF. As DNA, the CDR3 is TGCGCCAGCAGCCAAATGTGGGAGGGACCCCCTGGAAACACCATATATTTT.

The chain has TRBV29-1 and TRBJ2-1; D gene unclear. The germline CDR1 and CDR2 sequences are SQVTM and ANQGSEA. The CDR3 is made up of 13 amino acids. Deletions cut 6 bases from V and 5 bases from J, with 14 bases between. The DNA for the CDR3 is TGCAGCGTCCCCAGTCCCACCAACAATGAGCAGTTCTTC. It yields the protein CSVPSPTNNEQFF.

The V and J genes are TRBV6-1 and TRBJ1-2; 11 bases map to TRBD1. The CDR3 has 14 amino acids. V lost 6 bases and J lost 2; bases outside the gene matches: 2. Germline values: CDR1 MNHNS, CDR2 SASEGT. The CDR3 DNA reads TGTGCCAGCAGGCGGACAGGGGGCAACTATGGCTACACCTTC. It encodes CASRRTGGNYGYTF.

J is TRBJ1-2 and V is TRBV5-4; no clear D. Germline V gene lookup returns CDR1 SGHNT and CDR2 YYREEE (reference sequence). CDR3 length: 12 amino acids. The ends were cut back, 1 base at V and 8 bases at J, with 9 bases in the middle. The CDR3: CASSLRGRGYTF. In nucleotides, the CDR3 is TGTGCCAGCAGCTTGCGTGGGAGAGGCTACACCTTC.

To note about this clone: An end of the junction differs from the germline gene, which may be a read error. The chain links TRBV14 to TRBJ2-5; no clear D gene. Germline V gene data show CDR1 as SGHDN and CDR2 as FVKESK. The CDR3 is 13 residues long. The CDR3 here is CASSRSRIEAQYF. The CDR3, as DNA: TGTGCCAGCAGCCGTTCGAGGATAGAGGCCCAGTACTTC.

V gene TRBV19 combines with J gene TRBJ2-3; 7 bases align to TRBD2. The germline gives CDR1 LNHDA, CDR2 SQIVND (reference sequence). V was clipped by 1 base and J by 0 bases; unmatched bases: 1. This CDR3 contains 15 residues. Here the CDR3 DNA reads TGTGCCAGTAGTATAGCGGGACTAAGCACAGATACGCAGTATTTT. As protein: CASSIAGLSTDTQYF.

The V and J genes are TRBV2 and TRBJ2-5, with D uncertain. CDR3 length equals 11 residues. The germline V and J ends were trimmed by 6 bases and 9 bases, with 11 bases remaining between them. The germline V gene encodes CDR1 SNHLY and CDR2 FYNNEI. This CDR3 reads CASRQSSAQYF. The CDR3 coding sequence is TGTGCCAGCAGACAGTCTTCGGCCCAGTACTTC. The complete variable domain, with remaining parts taken from reference TRBV2 and TRBJ2-5, reads EPEVTQTPSHQVTQMGQEVILRCVPISNHLYFYWYRQILGQKVEFLVSFYNNEISEKSEIFDDQFSVERPDGSNFTLKIRSTKLEDSAMYFCASRQSSAQYFGPGTRLLVL.

Concerning this clone itself: One end of the junction is discordant with germline, which a read error may explain. V usage is TRBV7-9 and J usage is TRBJ1-4; 8 positions match TRBD1. The CDR3 covers 18 residues. CDR1 is SEHNR and CDR2 is FQNEAQ in the germline V gene (reference sequence). CDR3 DNA sequence: TGTTCCAGCAGCCCGACAGGGGTAAATCGCGCAACTAATGAAAAACTGTTTTTT. Its protein is CSSSPTGVNRATNEKLFF.

The chain couples TRBV2 to TRBJ1-1; tentative D call: TRBD1 (6 bases). The CDR3 runs to 14 residues. The V end was cut by 3 bases, the J end by 8 bases, with 16 bases between. Germline values: CDR1 SNHLY, CDR2 FYNNEI. The CDR3 sequence: CASSEPQGFGEAFF. The DNA for the CDR3 is TGTGCCAGCAGTGAGCCCCAGGGGTTTGGGGAAGCTTTCTTT.

CDR3 protein: CSVQGDSYNEQFF. CDR3 nucleotides: TGCAGCGTTCAAGGAGACTCCTACAATGAGCAGTTCTTC. V gene TRBV29-1 combines with J gene TRBJ2-1; D call uncertain. Germline V gives CDR1 SQVTM, CDR2 ANQGSEA. This CDR3 is built from 13 residues. Trimming took off 5 bases at V and 0 bases at J, with 8 bases between the two ends.

The V gene is TRBV2, the J gene TRBJ2-7, with 7 positions matching TRBD1. CDR3 length: 14 residues. The ends lost 2 bases at V and 3 bases at J; junction bases unmatched: 4. Germline V lookup: CDR1 SNHLY, CDR2 FYNNEI. CDR3 loop: CASSERGRNYEQYF. The CDR3 region has the DNA TGTGCCAGCAGTGAAAGGGGGCGGAACTACGAGCAGTACTTC. The full variable domain, in which reference TRBV2 and TRBJ2-7 provide the parts outside the CDR3, is EPEVTQTPSHQVTQMGQEVILRCVPISNHLYFYWYRQILGQKVEFLVSFYNNEISEKSEIFDDQFSVERPDGSNFTLKIRSTKLEDSAMYFCASSERGRNYEQYFGPGTRLTVT.

J is TRBJ1-1 and V is TRBV9; D remains ambiguous. The germline CDR1 and CDR2 sequences are SGDLS and YYNGEE. V shed 0 bases and J shed 0 bases, with 6 bases lying between them. The CDR3 consists of 14 residues. CDR3 sequence (DNA): TGTGCCAGCAGCGTAGGAGGGATGAACACTGAAGCTTTCTTT. This translates into CASSVGGMNTEAFF.

This clone appeared once. The chain carries TRBV5-6 and TRBJ2-7; 7 positions agree with TRBD1. The CDR3 runs to 13 residues. The junction had 3 bases not matched to a gene; V was cut back by 5 bases and J by 1 base. CDR1 is SGHDT, CDR2 YYEEEE, per germline. Here the CDR3 DNA reads TGTGCCAGCAGTCTCAGGGGGTCCTACGAGCAGTACTTC. It encodes CASSLRGSYEQYF.

This chain joins TRBV6-5 and TRBJ2-2; TRBD1 matches 8 bases. The junction had 3 bases not matched to a gene; V was cut back by 6 bases and J by 3 bases. This CDR3 has 14 residues. Germline-derived CDR1 and CDR2 are MNHEY and SVGAGI. The CDR3 DNA reads as TGTGCCAGCAGAAAGACAGGGGACACCGGGGAGCTGTTTTTT. This gives the protein CASRKTGDTGELFF.

This chain connects TRBV4-2 to TRBJ2-7; possible D gene TRBD1, 6 bases. From germline, CDR1 is LGHNA and CDR2 YNFKEQ. Trimming removed 3 bases at V and 2 bases at J, with 11 bases between. The CDR3 spans 14 residues. The CDR3: CASSHLTGPYEQYF. CDR3 nucleotides: TGTGCCAGCAGCCACCTGACAGGTCCCTACGAGCAGTACTTC.

The V and J genes are TRBV19 and TRBJ1-5; D not resolved. The CDR3 spans 15 residues. The V end lost 5 bases, the J end lost 5 bases, and 16 bases lay between the germline ends. The germline V gene has CDR1 LNHDA and CDR2 SQIVND (reference sequence). CDR3 coding DNA: TGTGCCAGTAGTGCCCAGCTTTCGGGTGATCAGCCCCAGCATTTT. It translates to CASSAQLSGDQPQHF.